This T cell receptor (beta chain) was observed in a study of early T cells in non-severe SARS-CoV-2 infection. Study-level information: Bulk RNA from unsorted whole blood was sequenced; chains were unpaired. Study results and caveats: Private and CD4 specificities were missed by VDJdb matching, skewed to anti-spike CD8.

This clonotype has a count of ten or more. As yet, its antigen is unknown. As part of library construction, unique molecular identifiers were attached to individual cDNA molecules. Using its own MiXCR run on the 5' RACE reads, TCRdb lists one record per CDR3 protein. This sample yields under 35,000 distinct CDR3 sequences, of which roughly 4.8% are seen a single time; around an eighth belongs to the top ten. This receptor was taken from an adult who was a healthcare worker with PCR-confirmed SARS-CoV-2 infection or an uninfected control (not recorded which). What was sequenced was whole blood.

CDR3 protein: CASSGGQGAADTQYF. In nucleotides, the CDR3 is TGTGCCAGCAGTGGAGGTCAGGGGGCCGCAGATACGCAGTATTTT. The chain joins TRBV2 to TRBJ2-3; 8 bases are shared with TRBD1. Germline CDR1 reads SNHLY; CDR2 reads FYNNEI. The CDR3 contains 15 residues. Unmatched junction bases numbered 7, after V lost 4 bases and J lost 4 bases. Drawing the rest from reference TRBV2 and TRBJ2-3, the complete variable domain is EPEVTQTPSHQVTQMGQEVILRCVPISNHLYFYWYRQILGQKVEFLVSFYNNEISEKSEIFDDQFSVERPDGSNFTLKIRSTKLEDSAMYFCASSGGQGAADTQYFGPGTRLTVL.